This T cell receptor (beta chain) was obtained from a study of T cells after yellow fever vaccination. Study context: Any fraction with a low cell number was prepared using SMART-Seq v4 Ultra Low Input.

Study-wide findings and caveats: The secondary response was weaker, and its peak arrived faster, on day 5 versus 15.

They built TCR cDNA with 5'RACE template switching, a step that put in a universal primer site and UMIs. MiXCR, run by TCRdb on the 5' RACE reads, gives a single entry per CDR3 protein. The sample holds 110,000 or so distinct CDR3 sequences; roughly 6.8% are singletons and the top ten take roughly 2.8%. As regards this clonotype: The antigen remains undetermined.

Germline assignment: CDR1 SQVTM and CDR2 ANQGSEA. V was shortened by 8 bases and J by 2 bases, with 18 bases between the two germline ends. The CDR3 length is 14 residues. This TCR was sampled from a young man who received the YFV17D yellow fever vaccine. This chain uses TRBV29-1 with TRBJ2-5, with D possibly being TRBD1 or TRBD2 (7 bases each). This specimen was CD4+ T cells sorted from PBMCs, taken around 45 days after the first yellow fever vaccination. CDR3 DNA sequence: TGCAGCTCGACCAGGGGGGGATGGCAAGAGACCCAGTACTTC. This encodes CSSTRGGWQETQYF.